The 32 T cell receptor beta chains in this list originate from one sample, sequenced in a study of blood T cells in healthy people across ages. The second PCR ran roughly 7 to 12 cycles with a sample-barcoded 5' primer and J-beta primers. TCRdb re-analysed the 5' RACE reads in MiXCR, keeping a single row per CDR3 protein. Seen here are about 1 million distinct CDR3 sequences, around 43% observed once, and the top ten hold approximately 20%. Sequencing was carried out using blood. The receptors derive from a woman aged 55 to 70 in good health.

The chain combines TRBV7-2 with TRBJ2-2, with a weak D call TRBD1 (5 bases). Per germline, CDR1 SGHTA and CDR2 FQGNSA. V lost 5 bases to trimming and J lost 2 bases, with 9 bases between them. This CDR3 is built from 14 residues. CDR3 region: CASSVDINTGELFF. CDR3 sequence (DNA): TGTGCCAGCAGCGTGGACATAAACACCGGGGAGCTGTTTTTT. The entire variable domain, with the rest obtained from reference TRBV7-2 and TRBJ2-2, is as follows: GAGVSQSPSNKVTEKGKDVELRCDPISGHTALYWYRQSLGQGLEFLIYFQGNSAPDKSGLPSDRFSAERTGGSVSTLTIQRTQQEDSAVYLCASSVDINTGELFFGEGSRLTVL.

The rearrangement links TRBV27 to TRBJ2-5; 7 nucleotides match TRBD2. The CDR3 contains 16 residues. Per germline, CDR1 MNHEY and CDR2 SMNVEV (reference sequence). The trim removed 1 base at V and 5 bases at J, leaving 10 bases unmatched. CDR3 in DNA: TGTGCCAGCAGTTTATGGAGGGGCGCGGGGGTCGAGACCCAGTACTTC. Amino acid sequence: CASSLWRGAGVETQYF.

The rearrangement joins TRBV27 to TRBJ1-2; D ambiguous. The CDR3 spans 15 residues. Germline loops: CDR1 MNHEY, CDR2 SMNVEV (reference sequence). The V end was cut by 5 bases, the J end by 0 bases, with 13 bases between. CDR3 residues: CASSPRRFTNYGYTF. The CDR3 DNA reads TGTGCCAGCAGTCCACGGAGATTCACTAACTATGGCTACACCTTC.

The chain recombines TRBV4-1 with TRBJ2-7; 10 positions match TRBD1. Germline CDR1 MGHRA, CDR2 YSYEKL. V dropped 2 bases and J dropped 7; count of bases not matched to a gene: 5. CDR3 length equals 14 residues. CDR3 region: CASSQRTGGNEQYF. DNA for the CDR3: TGCGCCAGCAGCCAAAGGACAGGGGGGAATGAGCAGTACTTC.

This chain links TRBV7-9 with TRBJ2-7; 8 nucleotides line up with TRBD2. Germline V gene sequence: CDR1 SEHNR, CDR2 FQNEAQ (reference sequence). V shed 5 bases and J 2 bases; nucleotides not matched to a gene: 8. CDR3 length: 15 amino acids. CDR3 nucleotides: TGTGCCAGCAGCCCCACAGCGGGAGCCCCCTACGAGCAGTACTTC. Encoded protein: CASSPTAGAPYEQYF.

The sample holds many counts of this clonotype. This rearrangement joins TRBV29-1 to TRBJ2-5; maybe TRBD1 (5 bases). The CDR3 runs 12 residues. The germline V gene encodes CDR1 SQVTM and CDR2 ANQGSEA. Between the trimmed V and J ends, which lost 3 bases and 5 bases, there was a span of 10 bases. The CDR3 loop reads CSVDSGMETQYF. CDR3 sequence (DNA): TGCAGCGTTGATTCAGGGATGGAGACCCAGTACTTC.

J is TRBJ2-3 and V is TRBV20-1; D not resolved. V lost 6 bases to trimming and J lost 3 bases, with 19 bases between them. The CDR3 loop spans 15 amino acids. Germline-derived CDR1 and CDR2 are DFQATT and SNEGSKA (reference sequence). CDR3 DNA sequence: TGCAGTGCAGCAGTTCGCGCCTTAAATACAGATACGCAGTATTTT. Protein product: CSAAVRALNTDTQYF.

This sequence joins TRBV20-1 and TRBJ1-1; D possibly corresponds to TRBD1 (5 bases). Trimming stripped 3 bases from V and 7 bases from J, with 18 bases between. This CDR3 is built from 14 residues. Germline V CDR1 and CDR2: DFQATT, SNEGSKA (reference sequence). The CDR3 DNA reads TGCAGTGCTAGTAAGGCAGGGAACTCACATGAAGCTTTCTTT. Protein sequence: CSASKAGNSHEAFF.

This clonotype was seen a handful of times. The rearrangement links TRBV27 to TRBJ1-6, with D uncertain. Trimming left V 5 bases short and J 5 bases short, with 13 bases between. Germline V gives CDR1 MNHEY, CDR2 SMNVEV (reference sequence). The CDR3 length is 15 residues. The CDR3 region has the DNA TGTGCCAGCAGTCCGGTGAATTCTAATAATTCACCCCTCCACTTT. Its translation: CASSPVNSNNSPLHF.

This clonotype was observed a handful of times. Being one base from a much bigger clone, this may be a read error. V is TRBV14 and J is TRBJ2-5; the match to TRBD2 covers 11 bases. This CDR3 spans 16 amino acids. V lost 6 bases, J lost 11 bases, and 17 bases stayed unmatched. Germline V gene data show CDR1 as SGHDN and CDR2 as FVKESK. DNA of the CDR3: TGTGCCAGCAGGACCTTAGCGGGAGGGCCCCTCAATGAGCAGTACTTC. This translates into CASRTLAGGPLNEQYF.

This clonotype has only one observation. J is TRBJ2-7 and V is TRBV28; no definite D call. The J call is doubtful: the DNA matches TRBJ2-5 better. Germline V gene lookup returns CDR1 MDHEN and CDR2 SYDVKM. The CDR3 has 13 residues. Here the CDR3 DNA reads TGTGCAGCGAAAAGAGATCCGGCGGAGACCCAGTACTTC. This sequence encodes CAAKRDPAETQYF.

This clonotype was found many times. The rearrangement joins TRBV30 to TRBJ1-5; no definite D call. From germline, CDR1 is GTSNPN and CDR2 SVGIG (reference sequence). There are 13 residues in the CDR3. Deletions cut 3 bases from V and 1 base from J, with 7 bases between. The CDR3 sequence: CAWSTGSNQPQHF. Written as DNA, the CDR3 is TGTGCCTGGAGCACTGGGAGCAATCAGCCCCAGCATTTT.

This clonotype was found a few times. The junction differs from germline at one of its ends, possibly a read error. The chain couples TRBV29-1 to TRBJ2-5; D uncertain. Germline V gives CDR1 SQVTM, CDR2 ANQGSEA. The CDR3 has 11 residues. The CDR3 DNA follows: TGCAGCGGTGAAGATCTGGAGACCCAGTACTTC. It is translated as CSGEDLETQYF.

This clonotype has just a few counts. This chain joins TRBV21-1 and TRBJ2-1; the table's D call, TRBD1, has no DNA check behind it. TRBV21-1 constitutes a pseudogene. The CDR3 is made up of 19 amino acids. CDR3 region: CASSKVNRGPRLANNEQFF. CDR3 bases: TGTGCCAGCAGCAAAGTAAACAGGGGTCCTAGACTAGCAAACAATGAGCAGTTCTTC.

A note on this clonotype: The germline gene is not matched at one end of the junction; a read error may be the cause. The V and J genes are TRBV7-8 and TRBJ2-4; tentative D call: TRBD1 (5 bases). The DNA matches TRBJ2-5 better at its end, which makes the J call doubtful. The CDR3 is 15 amino acids. CDR1 and CDR2 from the germline V gene are SGHVS and FQNEAQ. CDR3: CASSYLLRVLETQYF. DNA for the CDR3: TGTGCCAGTAGCTATTTACTCAGGGTGCTGGAGACCCAGTACTTC.

This clonotype was seen a single time. The chain links TRBV29-1 to TRBJ1-1; D is unresolved. Germline CDR1 is SQVTM and CDR2 is ANQGSEA. This CDR3 is 14 amino acids long. Trimming stripped 6 bases from V and 0 bases from J, with 14 bases between. The CDR3 loop is CSVGSGLMNTEAFF. DNA for the CDR3: TGCAGCGTGGGCTCAGGTCTTATGAACACTGAAGCTTTCTTT.

The rearrangement joins TRBV21-1 to TRBJ1-2. TRBV21-1 is a pseudogene. This CDR3 spans 16 amino acids. In DNA, the CDR3 is TGTGCCAGCAGCAAAGAGAAGCTACTACGTTACTATGGCTACACCTTC. Its protein product is CASSKEKLLRYYGYTF.

The table lists this clonotype with a few counts. The chain carries TRBV9 and TRBJ2-3; no clear D. The CDR3 runs to 14 residues. V lost 8 bases, J lost 0 bases, and 13 bases lay in between. Germline V gene data show CDR1 as SGDLS and CDR2 as YYNGEE. In nucleotides, the CDR3 is TGTGCCAGTCACGCACACACTAGCACAGATACGCAGTATTTT. Its protein product is CASHAHTSTDTQYF.

This clonotype was counted between two and nine times. The chain is built from TRBV6-6 and TRBJ1-6, with D tentatively TRBD1 (6 bases). The germline gives CDR1 MNHNY, CDR2 SVGAGI (reference sequence). V was pared by 2 bases and J by 6 bases, with 17 bases between. CDR3 length: 17 amino acids. DNA for the CDR3: TGTGCCAGCAGTTACCGGCAGGGGCCGTCCCTTAATTCACCCCTCCACTTT. Amino acids: CASSYRQGPSLNSPLHF.

The table lists this clonotype with a few counts. The rearrangement uses TRBV29-1 and TRBJ2-1; 8 nucleotides line up with TRBD2. The DNA end lines up better with TRBJ2-7; the J call may be wrong. CDR3 size: 14 residues. Germline CDR1 reads SQVTM; CDR2 reads ANQGSEA. CDR3 in amino acids: CSVHGGASYNEQYF. The CDR3 coding sequence is TGCAGCGTCCACGGGGGGGCGTCCTACAATGAGCAGTACTTC.

This clonotype was observed a handful of times. The V gene is TRBV29-1, the J gene TRBJ2-5; the D gene is possibly TRBD2 (6 bases). The CDR3 consists of 13 residues. CDR1 is SQVTM and CDR2 is ANQGSEA in the germline V gene. V lost 7 bases to trimming and J lost 6 bases, with 18 bases between them. As DNA, the CDR3 is TGCAGCGGCCGGGACTCTGGTGGGAAGACCCAGTACTTC. Amino acid sequence: CSGRDSGGKTQYF.

The rearrangement uses TRBV4-1 and TRBJ2-4; 10 nucleotides line up with TRBD1. Losses at the gene ends were 5 bases for V and 8 bases for J; bases not matched to a gene: 6. The CDR3 has 14 residues. CDR1 MGHRA and CDR2 YSYEKL come from the germline V gene. The CDR3 nucleotides are TGCGCCAGCAGCTTTCCGGGACAGGGGTACATTCAGTACTTC. Translating gives CASSFPGQGYIQYF.

The chain has TRBV10-3 and TRBJ2-4; TRBD1 agrees at 9 bases. Germline values: CDR1 ENHRY, CDR2 SYGVKD. Trimming removed 6 bases from V and 8 bases from J; junction bases left unmatched: 11. The CDR3 is 15 amino acids. CDR3 protein: CAISRDRETPDIQYF. Here the CDR3 DNA reads TGTGCCATCAGCCGGGACAGGGAGACCCCAGACATTCAGTACTTC.

The chain carries TRBV18 and TRBJ1-4; D ambiguous. Germline V CDR1 and CDR2: KGHSH, LQKENI. This CDR3 spans 14 amino acids. Between the trimmed V and J ends, which lost 4 bases and 3 bases, there was a span of 9 bases. In nucleotides, the CDR3 is TGTGCCAGCTCACTCGGACGGCCTAATGAAAAACTGTTTTTT. This encodes CASSLGRPNEKLFF.

The chain uses TRBV12-3 or TRBV12-4 and TRBJ2-1, with TRBD2 identical over 8 bases. The CDR3 totals 14 residues. V gave up 6 bases and J gave up 6 bases; unmatched junction bases: 7. Here the CDR3 reads CASRQGLAFNEQFF. DNA of the CDR3: TGTGCCAGCAGACAAGGACTAGCTTTCAATGAGCAGTTCTTC.

This chain links TRBV7-2 with TRBJ2-2; 8 bases line up with TRBD1. The CDR3 loop spans 17 amino acids. Per the germline V gene, CDR1 is SGHTA and CDR2 is FQGNSA. V was pared by 2 bases and J by 4 bases, with 9 bases of the junction left unmatched. This chain's CDR3 is CASSLRRTGLVTGELFF. CDR3 sequence (DNA): TGTGCCAGCAGCTTAAGACGGACAGGGCTAGTCACCGGGGAGCTGTTTTTT.

The chain couples TRBV7-6 to TRBJ2-5; TRBD2 agrees at 15 bases. Germline CDR1 SGHVS, CDR2 FNYEAQ. CDR3 size: 20 residues. J gave up 4 bases and V 5 bases, and 17 bases lay outside the gene matches. The CDR3 reads CASSVTDPPGTSGRSETQYF. Here the CDR3 DNA reads TGTGCCAGCAGCGTCACCGATCCCCCCGGGACTAGCGGGAGGTCAGAGACCCAGTACTTC.

About this clonotype itself: A much larger clone sits a single nucleotide away, making a read error possible. The DNA of the CDR3 is TGTGCCAGCAGTGAAGAGAAGACCCAGTACTTC. Its translation: CASSEEKTQYF. The chain is built from TRBV2 and TRBJ2-7; D is unresolved. The J call may be mistaken, given a closer DNA end match to TRBJ2-5. Germline CDR1 is SNHLY and CDR2 is FYNNEI. The CDR3 runs to 11 residues.

The chain is built from TRBV2 and TRBJ2-4; tentatively, D is TRBD2 (5 bases). CDR1 is SNHLY, CDR2 FYNNEI, per germline. Trimming pared 5 bases from V and 13 bases from J, leaving 21 bases between. The CDR3 runs to 14 residues. DNA for the CDR3: TGTGCCAGCAGTCTGACGGAGGCGGCGGTGCGGCAGTACTTC. Protein: CASSLTEAAVRQYF.

This clonotype has more than one count but fewer than ten. The chain is built from TRBV29-1 and TRBJ2-7; 13 bases are a match to TRBD2. Germline V gene lookup returns CDR1 SQVTM and CDR2 ANQGSEA. This CDR3 contains 17 residues. The ends lost 5 bases at V and 4 bases at J; junction bases unmatched: 14. Here the CDR3 DNA reads TGCAGCGTTCTACAGAAGACTAGCGGGAGGCCTTCTTACGAGCAGTACTTC. Amino acid sequence: CSVLQKTSGRPSYEQYF.

This clonotype was seen at least ten times. CDR3 nucleotides: TGTGCCAGCAATCCTAGCGGGACCTACGAGCAGTACTTC. Encoded protein: CASNPSGTYEQYF. The chain recombines TRBV6-2 or TRBV6-3 with TRBJ2-7; 9 bases are shared with TRBD2. CDR3 size: 13 residues. Germline CDR1 MNHEY, CDR2 SVGEGT. V lost 7 bases to trimming and J lost 2 bases; unmatched junction nucleotides: 3.

V gene TRBV29-1 combines with J gene TRBJ1-1; TRBD1 aligns across 8 bases. From germline, CDR1 is SQVTM and CDR2 ANQGSEA. Trimming at V came to 4 bases and at J to 4 bases, leaving 14 bases not matched to a gene. The CDR3 consists of 16 residues. The CDR3 region has the DNA TGCAGCGTTGTCGGTCGGGACAGGCTCCCAAGCACTGAAGCTTTCTTT. This encodes CSVVGRDRLPSTEAFF.